This T cell receptor beta chain was sequenced during a study of blood T cell repertoires in COVID-19. Looking at the study overall: Material from acute and convalescent COVID-19 was sourced from the United States, Italy and Spain. T cells, B-cell-depleted T cells, or PBMCs provided the cDNA or gDNA that served as material.

Original processing methods: Reference gene primer amplification gave nucleated cell count estimates. TCRdb's copy holds only in-frame clones and misses some; the assay was immunoSEQ multiplex PCR. The DNA gave D and trimming, while V, J and clone size come from that table. This sample carries approximately 70,000 clones, around 85% of them seen once, and the ten largest clones take roughly a tenth. The count of this clone is one. The V end was cut by 6 bases, the J end by 4 bases, with 13 bases between. The germline gives CDR1 LGHDT, CDR2 YNNKEL (reference sequence). This CDR3 comprises 15 residues. The TCR sequence derives from a woman aged 45-65 years with acute or convalescent COVID-19. The material sequenced was peripheral blood. V is TRBV3-1 (or the pseudogene TRBV3-2) and J is TRBJ2-6, with D possibly matching TRBD1 (6 bases). CDR3: CASRAQGRGANVLTF. Written as DNA, the CDR3 is TGTGCCAGCAGAGCCCAGGGGAGAGGGGCCAACGTCCTGACTTTC.